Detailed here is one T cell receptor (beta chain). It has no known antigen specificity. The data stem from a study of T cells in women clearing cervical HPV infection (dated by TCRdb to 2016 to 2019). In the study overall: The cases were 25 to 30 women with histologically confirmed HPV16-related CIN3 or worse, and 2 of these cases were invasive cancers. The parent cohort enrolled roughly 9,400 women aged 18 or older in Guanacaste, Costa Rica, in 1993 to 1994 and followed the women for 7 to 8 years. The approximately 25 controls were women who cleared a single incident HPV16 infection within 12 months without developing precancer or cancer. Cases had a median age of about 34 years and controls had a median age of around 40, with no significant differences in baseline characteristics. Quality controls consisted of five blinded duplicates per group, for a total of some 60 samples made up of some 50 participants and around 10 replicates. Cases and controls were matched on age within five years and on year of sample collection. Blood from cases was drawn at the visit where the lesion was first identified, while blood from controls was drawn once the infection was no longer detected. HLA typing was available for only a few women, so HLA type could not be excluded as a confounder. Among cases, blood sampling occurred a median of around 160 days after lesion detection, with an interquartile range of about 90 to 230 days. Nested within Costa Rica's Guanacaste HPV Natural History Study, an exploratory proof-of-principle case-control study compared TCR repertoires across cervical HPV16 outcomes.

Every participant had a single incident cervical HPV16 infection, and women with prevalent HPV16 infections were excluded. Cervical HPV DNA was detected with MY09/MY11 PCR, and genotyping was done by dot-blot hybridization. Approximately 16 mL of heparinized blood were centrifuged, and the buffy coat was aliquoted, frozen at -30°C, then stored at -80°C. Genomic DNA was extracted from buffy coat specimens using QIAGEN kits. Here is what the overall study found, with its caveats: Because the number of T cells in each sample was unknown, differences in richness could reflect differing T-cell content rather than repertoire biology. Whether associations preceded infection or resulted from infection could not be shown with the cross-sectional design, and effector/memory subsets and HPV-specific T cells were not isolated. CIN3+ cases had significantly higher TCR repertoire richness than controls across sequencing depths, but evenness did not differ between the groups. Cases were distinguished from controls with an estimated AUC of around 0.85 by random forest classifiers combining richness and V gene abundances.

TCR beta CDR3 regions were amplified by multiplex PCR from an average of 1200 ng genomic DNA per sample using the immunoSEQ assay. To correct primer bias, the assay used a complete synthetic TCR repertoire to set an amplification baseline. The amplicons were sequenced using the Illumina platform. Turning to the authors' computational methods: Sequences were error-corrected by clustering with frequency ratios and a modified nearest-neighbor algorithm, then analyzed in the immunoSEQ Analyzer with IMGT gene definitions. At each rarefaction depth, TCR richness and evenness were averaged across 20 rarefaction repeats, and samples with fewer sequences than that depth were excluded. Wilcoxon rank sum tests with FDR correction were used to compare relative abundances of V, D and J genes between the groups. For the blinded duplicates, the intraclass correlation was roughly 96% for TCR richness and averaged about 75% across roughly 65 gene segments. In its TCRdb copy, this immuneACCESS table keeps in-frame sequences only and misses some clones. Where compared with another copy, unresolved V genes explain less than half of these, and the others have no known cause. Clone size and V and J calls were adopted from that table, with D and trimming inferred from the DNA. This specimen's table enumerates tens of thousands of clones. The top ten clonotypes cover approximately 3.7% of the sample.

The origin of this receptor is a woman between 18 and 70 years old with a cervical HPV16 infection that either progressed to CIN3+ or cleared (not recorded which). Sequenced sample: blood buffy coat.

The CDR3 sequence is CSVIQRETQYF. CDR3 bases read: TGCAGCGTTATTCAAAGGGAGACC. The V and J segments used are TRBV29-1 and TRBJ2-5, with no confidently assigned D gene. The missing CDR3 end, 3 residues past where the read stops, is filled in from the germline J gene. The germline V gene supplies CDR1 SQVTM and CDR2 ANQGSEA. There are 11 amino acids in the CDR3, from cysteine to phenylalanine inclusive. Only the CDR3 bases that were read are kept: 24 of them, in frame from base 1. The junction carries 9 bases between V and J, which are trimmed by 5 bases and 5 bases respectively.